The T cell receptor (beta chain) under discussion was sequenced for a study of T cells in Graves' hyperthyroidism and ophthalmopathy. Study-wide findings and caveats: Most thyroid clonotypes expanded above 0.001 were also detected in blood.

This clonotype has at least ten counts. What it binds is unknown. Exclusion followed for patients with uncontrolled infection, other autoimmune disease, pregnancy or lactation. The V gene end was trimmed by 5 bases and the J gene end by 2 bases; junction bases not matched to a gene: 9. Germline V gene sequence: CDR1 SGHKS, CDR2 YYEKEE (reference sequence). The CDR3 covers 16 residues. Amplified TCR beta CDR3 regions came from RNA transcripts. TCR CDR3 underwent first-round RT-PCR with the HTBI primer set. One entry per CDR3 protein results from TCRdb running MiXCR on the multiplex PCR reads. The sample records nearly 250,000 distinct CDR3 sequences, more than 20% being singletons.

This clonotype was sampled from a woman between 35 and 50 years old with Graves' ophthalmopathy. The sequencing sample was made of blood. The chain is built from TRBV5-5 and TRBJ2-2; 7 bases match TRBD1. The CDR3 loop reads CASSPHPGGNTGELFF. As DNA, the CDR3 is TGTGCCAGCAGTCCTCACCCAGGGGGAAACACCGGGGAGCTGTTTTTT.